This TCR beta chain emerged from a study of blood T cells in healthy people across ages. Study in general: Researchers report that template switching captured about one barcoded beta molecule per two T cells.

This clonotype was found a few times. Its target is not known. The CDR3 extends over 16 amino acids. V was pared by 4 bases and J by 4 bases, with 17 bases between. Germline V CDR1 and CDR2: SGHVS, FQNEAQ. The study, taken as a whole, reports: No one knew whether donors had CMV, which possibly confounded expanded clonotype changes. Getting older went along with TCR beta diversity per million T cells dropping roughly linearly.

The authors ran a second PCR of 7 to 11 cycles using a sample-barcoded 5' primer and a J-beta primer mix. TCRdb re-called the 5' RACE reads through MiXCR, storing one row per CDR3 protein. The sample lists hundreds of thousands of distinct CDR3 sequences; 25% to 35% were seen once. The study drew donors from healthy Caucasian individuals in Russia aged about 6 to 90. The V gene is TRBV7-8, the J gene TRBJ2-1, with D maybe TRBD1 (7 bases). The material sequenced was blood. This TCR derives from a woman older than 75 in good health. CDR3 loop: CASSSRGGGGYNEQFF. The CDR3 coding sequence is TGTGCCAGCAGCTCCCGCGGAGGGGGCGGGTACAATGAGCAGTTCTTC.